The T cell receptor (beta chain) under discussion was sequenced for a study of T cell responses to AZD1222 COVID-19 vaccine listed by TCRdb under 2021. About the study as a whole: TCR sequencing was performed for roughly 240 trial participants, of whom about 200 were given two doses of AZD1222 and around 26 were given two doses of MenACWY control vaccine. Enrollment into the trials was organized by age into subgroups of 18-55, 56-69 and 70-plus years, and those subgroups contained roughly 140, 27 and 60 TCR-sequenced participants, respectively. General conclusions and limits of the study: Vaccine-associated CD4 TCRs spanned the whole spike protein, with dominant responses in regions 160-218 and 743-854. Because no day 14 peak-response samples were available, repertoires were characterized only after the peak T cell response. After two AZD1222 doses, both the breadth and the depth of spike-specific TCRs were significantly higher than at day 0 and than in MenACWY recipients. Participants were mostly white British and included more females than males, and it was suggested by the authors that clonal diversity may have been underestimated. Nearly half of unique spike-specific TCRs reportedly recognized epitopes outside regions mutated in the B.1.351 and B.1.1.7 variants. The 56-69-year group was small, and its depth increase did not reach significance, likely because of low power. Conclusions about previously exposed vaccinees were limited because only a handful of AZD1222 recipients were SARS-CoV-2 seropositive at baseline.

The CDR3 regions of human TCRbeta chains were analyzed by immunosequencing. The paper's processing steps were these. TCRs in the repertoires were compared against a reference library of SARS-CoV-2-specific TCRs that had been generated with the MIRA antigen-specificity platform. Breadth was defined as the fraction of unique TCRs that were SARS-CoV-2-associated, and depth was defined as the fraction of total T cells that were SARS-CoV-2-associated. Using the MIRA data, every spike-specific TCR was mapped to the spike region that the TCR reacted to and assigned to either a CD4 or a CD8 class. Log10-transformed breadth and depth values were compared by one-way ANOVA with Sidak's multiple comparisons tests. The table comes from immuneACCESS by way of TCRdb, which keeps in-frame sequences with V and J called. Part of the clones is missing from these tables; in studies checked, under half for an unresolved V gene and the rest for unknown reasons. That table supplies the V and J calls and clone size; D and trimming were determined from the DNA. In this sample the table shows roughly 97,000 clones, about 89% of which occur a single time. Roughly 3.3% of the sample comes from the top ten.

Comment on this clone: Its antigen remains unidentified. No qualities accompany the bases; no much larger clone lies one base away.

Interpreted using the paper, the time point label stands for: about 28 days (+/-7) after the second vaccine dose. The sample's treatment or condition label is to be understood as: meningococcal conjugate vaccine given as trial control. Samples from vaccinated people were obtained from the UK trials COV001 and COV002, which included a single-blind randomized controlled phase 2/3 trial of AZD1222 (ChAdOx1 nCoV-19) in healthy adults. For TCRbeta chain sequencing, PBMC samples from trial participants were taken at day 0 and at day 28 after the second dose. From the germline V gene (reference sequence), CDR1 is MNHEY and CDR2 is SMNVEV. From the cysteine through the phenylalanine, the CDR3 covers 15 amino acids. CDR3 DNA only is kept here, 45 bases in frame from base 1. V is pared back by 3 bases and J by 4 bases, with 13 bases lying between the germline termini.

The receptor's source is an adult who received the MenACWY meningococcal vaccine as a control. This sample comprised peripheral blood, obtained 28 days after the second dose of the MenACWY control vaccine. The chain is assembled from TRBV27 and TRBJ1-5; 5 matching bases give a weak D call of TRBD1. The nucleotides are TGTGCCAGCAGTTTGTGGTCAGGGAGGAATCAGCCCCAGCATTTT. It encodes CASSLWSGRNQPQHF.